The present entry profiles one T cell receptor (beta chain) with its context. Clones were sequenced by immunoSEQ multiplex PCR, and TCRdb holds only the in-frame ones, with some missing. Seen here are around 500,000 clones, 70% to 90% observed once, and the top ten hold 3% to 3.5%. The J segment lost 3 bases and the V segment lost 6 bases, leaving 12 bases of the junction unmatched. The germline CDR1 and CDR2 sequences are SGHAT and FQDESV (reference sequence). The CDR3 is 16 residues long. These data originate in a study of blood T cell repertoires in COVID-19. Study at large: COVID-19 samples, acute and convalescent, were from the United States, Italy and Spain. Sources were T cells, B-cell-depleted T cells, or PBMCs; the material itself was cDNA or gDNA.

V usage is TRBV11-1 and J usage is TRBJ1-1; 8 positions agree with TRBD1. Sequencing used peripheral blood. The TCR was taken from a human donor in a cohort sampled during active COVID-19. The DNA for the CDR3 is TGTGCCAGCAGGTTATCCGGTGGACAGGGCGACACTGAAGCTTTCTTT. It is translated as CASRLSGGQGDTEAFF.